This T cell receptor beta chain was obtained from a study of cytomegalovirus exposure and HLA in healthy donors. Germline values: CDR1 SGHNT, CDR2 YYREEE (reference sequence). The CDR3 is 19 residues long. Trimming took 4 bases from V and 1 from J; bases not matched to a gene: 11. Profiling relied on immunoSEQ multiplex PCR, and the TCRdb table lists in-frame clones only, not all of them. The data contain about 140,000 clones, 80% to 90% of them singletons. The sequenced sample consisted of PBMCs. The source of this sequence is a man aged 18 to 35 in good health and CMV-seronegative. The V and J genes are TRBV5-4 and TRBJ2-5; 15 bases map to TRBD2. Here the CDR3 DNA reads TGTGCCAGCAGCAGCCCTCCGGGACTAGCGGGGGGAGTCCAAGAGACCCAGTACTTC. Translation gives CASSSPPGLAGGVQETQYF.